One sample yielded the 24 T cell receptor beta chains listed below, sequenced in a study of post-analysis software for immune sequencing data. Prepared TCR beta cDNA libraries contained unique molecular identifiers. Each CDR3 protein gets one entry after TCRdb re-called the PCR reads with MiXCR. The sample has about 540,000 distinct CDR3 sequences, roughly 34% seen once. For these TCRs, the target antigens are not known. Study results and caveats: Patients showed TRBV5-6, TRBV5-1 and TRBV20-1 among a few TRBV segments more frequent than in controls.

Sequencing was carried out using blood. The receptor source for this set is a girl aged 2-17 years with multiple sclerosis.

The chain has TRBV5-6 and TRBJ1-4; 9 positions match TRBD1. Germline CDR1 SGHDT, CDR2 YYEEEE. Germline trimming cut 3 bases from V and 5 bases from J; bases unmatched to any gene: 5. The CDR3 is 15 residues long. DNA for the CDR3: TGTGCCAGCAGCTCTACGGGACAGGGAAATGAAAAACTGTTTTTT. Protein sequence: CASSSTGQGNEKLFF.

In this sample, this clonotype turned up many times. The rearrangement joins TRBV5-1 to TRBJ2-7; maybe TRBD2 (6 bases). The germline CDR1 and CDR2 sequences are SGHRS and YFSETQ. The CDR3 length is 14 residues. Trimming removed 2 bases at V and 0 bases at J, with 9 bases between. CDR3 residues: CASSFGGSSYEQYF. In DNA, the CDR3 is TGCGCCAGCAGCTTCGGGGGAAGCTCCTACGAGCAGTACTTC.

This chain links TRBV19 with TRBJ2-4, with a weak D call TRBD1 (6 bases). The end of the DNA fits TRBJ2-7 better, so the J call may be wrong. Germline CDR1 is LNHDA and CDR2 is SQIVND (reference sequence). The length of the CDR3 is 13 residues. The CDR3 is CASSMGTHYEQYF. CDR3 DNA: TGTGCCAGTAGTATGGGGACACATTACGAGCAGTACTTC.

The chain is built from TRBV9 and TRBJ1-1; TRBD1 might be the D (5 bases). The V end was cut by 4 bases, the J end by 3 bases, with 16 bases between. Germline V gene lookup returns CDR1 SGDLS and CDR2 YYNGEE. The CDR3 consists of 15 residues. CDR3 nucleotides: TGTGCCAGCAGCCAGCACCCAGGGATTGACACTGAAGCTTTCTTT. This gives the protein CASSQHPGIDTEAFF.

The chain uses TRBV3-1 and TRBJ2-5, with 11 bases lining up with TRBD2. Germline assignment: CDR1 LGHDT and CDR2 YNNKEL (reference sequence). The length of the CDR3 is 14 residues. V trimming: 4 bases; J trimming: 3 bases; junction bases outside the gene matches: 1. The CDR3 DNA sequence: TGTGCCAGCAGCCCGACTAGCGGGAAAGAGACCCAGTACTTC. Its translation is CASSPTSGKETQYF.

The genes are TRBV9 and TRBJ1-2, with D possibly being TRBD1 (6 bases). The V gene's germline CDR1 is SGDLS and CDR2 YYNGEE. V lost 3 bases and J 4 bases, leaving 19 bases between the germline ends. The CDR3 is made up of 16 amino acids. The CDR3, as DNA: TGTGCCAGCAGCGGCTACAATTCAGGGGATTTCTATGGCTACACCTTC. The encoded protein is CASSGYNSGDFYGYTF.

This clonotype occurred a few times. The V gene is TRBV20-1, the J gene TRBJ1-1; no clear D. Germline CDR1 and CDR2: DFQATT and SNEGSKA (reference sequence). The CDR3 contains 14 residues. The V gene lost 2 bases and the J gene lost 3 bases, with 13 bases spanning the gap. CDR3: CSARIPGLDTEAFF. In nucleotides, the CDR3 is TGCAGTGCTAGAATACCGGGATTGGACACTGAAGCTTTCTTT.

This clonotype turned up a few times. The CDR3 region is CASSFYRGYEQYF. CDR3 nucleotides: TGCGCCAGCAGCTTTTACAGGGGCTACGAGCAGTACTTC. The chain employs TRBV5-1 and TRBJ2-7; 7 bases are shared with TRBD1. Germline V CDR1 and CDR2: SGHRS, YFSETQ. The junction had 2 bases not matched to a gene; V was cut back by 2 bases and J by 3 bases. The CDR3 is made up of 13 amino acids.

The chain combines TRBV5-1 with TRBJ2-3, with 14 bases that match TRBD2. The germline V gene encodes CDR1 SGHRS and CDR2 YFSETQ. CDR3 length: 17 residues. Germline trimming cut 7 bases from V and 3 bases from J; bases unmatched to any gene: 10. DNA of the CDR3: TGCGCCAGCGGCAGCCTGACTAGCGGGGGGGCAACAGATACGCAGTATTTT. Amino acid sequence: CASGSLTSGGATDTQYF.

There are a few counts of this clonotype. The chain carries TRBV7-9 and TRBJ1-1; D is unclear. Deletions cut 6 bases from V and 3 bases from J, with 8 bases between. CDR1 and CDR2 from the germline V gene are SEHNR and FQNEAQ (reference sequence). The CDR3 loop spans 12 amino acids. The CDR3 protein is CASSGPYTEAFF. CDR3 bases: TGTGCCAGCAGTGGGCCCTACACTGAAGCTTTCTTT.

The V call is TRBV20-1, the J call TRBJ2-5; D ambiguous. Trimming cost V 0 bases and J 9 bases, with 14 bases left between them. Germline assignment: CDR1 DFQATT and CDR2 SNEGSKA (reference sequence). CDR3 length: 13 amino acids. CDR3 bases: TGCAGTGCTAGAGATCAAGGTCCCGTGTCCCAGTACTTC. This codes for CSARDQGPVSQYF.

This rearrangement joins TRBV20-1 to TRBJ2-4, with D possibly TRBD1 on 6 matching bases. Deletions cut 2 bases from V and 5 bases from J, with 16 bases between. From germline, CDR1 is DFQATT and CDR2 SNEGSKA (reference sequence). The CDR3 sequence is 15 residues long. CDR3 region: CSARLTGNDQNIQYF. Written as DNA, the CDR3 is TGCAGTGCTAGACTGACAGGCAACGACCAAAACATTCAGTACTTC.

This chain's CDR3 is CASSLRPGDYGYTF. CDR3 bases: TGTGCCAGCAGTTTACGGCCGGGGGACTATGGCTACACCTTC. The J gene is TRBJ1-2, the V gene TRBV27; the D gene is possibly TRBD1 (5 bases). Trimming took off 2 bases at V and 3 bases at J, with 10 bases between the two ends. Germline V CDR1 and CDR2: MNHEY, SMNVEV (reference sequence). This CDR3 contains 14 residues.

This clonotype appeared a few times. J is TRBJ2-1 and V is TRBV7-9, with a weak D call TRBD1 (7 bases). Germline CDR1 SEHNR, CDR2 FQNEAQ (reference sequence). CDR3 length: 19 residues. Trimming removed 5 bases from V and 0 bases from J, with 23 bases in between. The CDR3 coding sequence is TGTGCCAGCAGCCTCGAGACAGGGATAGCGGCGGTCTCCTACAATGAGCAGTTCTTC. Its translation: CASSLETGIAAVSYNEQFF.

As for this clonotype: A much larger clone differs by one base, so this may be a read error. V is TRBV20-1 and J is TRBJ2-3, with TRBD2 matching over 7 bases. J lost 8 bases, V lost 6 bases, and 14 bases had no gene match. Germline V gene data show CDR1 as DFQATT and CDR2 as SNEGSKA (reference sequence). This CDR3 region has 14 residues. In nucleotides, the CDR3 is TGCAGTGCCCAGCCACTAGCGAGGCAGGTTACGCAGTATTTT. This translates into CSAQPLARQVTQYF.

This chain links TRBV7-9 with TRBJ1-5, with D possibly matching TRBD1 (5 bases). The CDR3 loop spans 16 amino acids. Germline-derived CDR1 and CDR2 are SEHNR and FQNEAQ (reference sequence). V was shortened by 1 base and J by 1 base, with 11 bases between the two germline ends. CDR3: CASSLEFRESNQPQHF. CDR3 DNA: TGTGCCAGCAGCTTAGAGTTCAGGGAGAGCAATCAGCCCCAGCATTTT.

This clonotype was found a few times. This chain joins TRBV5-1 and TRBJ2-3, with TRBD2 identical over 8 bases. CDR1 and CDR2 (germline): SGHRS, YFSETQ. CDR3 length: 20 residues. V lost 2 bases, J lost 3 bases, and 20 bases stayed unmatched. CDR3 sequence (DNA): TGCGCCAGCAGCTTACCGGAGGGAGCGGGGGATACCCAACGAACAGATACGCAGTATTTT. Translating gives CASSLPEGAGDTQRTDTQYF.

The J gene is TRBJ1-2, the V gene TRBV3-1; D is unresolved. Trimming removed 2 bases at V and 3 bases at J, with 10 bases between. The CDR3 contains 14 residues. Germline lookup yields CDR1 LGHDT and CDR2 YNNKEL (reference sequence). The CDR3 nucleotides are TGTGCCAGCAGCCAACTAGTTGGCGACTATGGCTACACCTTC. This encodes CASSQLVGDYGYTF.

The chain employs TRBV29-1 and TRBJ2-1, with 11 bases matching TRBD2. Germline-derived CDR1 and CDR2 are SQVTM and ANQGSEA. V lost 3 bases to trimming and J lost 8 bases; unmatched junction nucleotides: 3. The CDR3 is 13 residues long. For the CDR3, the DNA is TGCAGCGTTGAGTTAGCGGGGGGGTATGAGCAGTTCTTC. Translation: CSVELAGGYEQFF.

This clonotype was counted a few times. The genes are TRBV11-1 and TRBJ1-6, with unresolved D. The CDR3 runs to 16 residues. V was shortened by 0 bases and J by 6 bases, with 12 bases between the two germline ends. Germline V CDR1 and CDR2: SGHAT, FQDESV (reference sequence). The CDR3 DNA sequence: TGTGCCAGCAGCTTAGCGGCGGCAACCTTTAATTCACCCCTCCACTTT. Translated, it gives CASSLAAATFNSPLHF.

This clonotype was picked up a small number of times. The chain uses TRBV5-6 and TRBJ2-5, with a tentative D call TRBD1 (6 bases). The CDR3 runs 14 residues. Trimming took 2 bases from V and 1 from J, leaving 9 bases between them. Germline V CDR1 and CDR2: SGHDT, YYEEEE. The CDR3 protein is CASSFRQVQETQYF. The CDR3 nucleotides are TGTGCCAGCAGCTTCCGACAGGTCCAAGAGACCCAGTACTTC.

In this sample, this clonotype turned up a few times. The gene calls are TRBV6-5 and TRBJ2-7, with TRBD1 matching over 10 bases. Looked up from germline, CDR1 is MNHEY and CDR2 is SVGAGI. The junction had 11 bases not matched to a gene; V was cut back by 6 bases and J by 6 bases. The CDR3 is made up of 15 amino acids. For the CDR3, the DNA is TGTGCCAGCAGCTCCGTCGGGACAGGGGACCGCGAGCAGTACTTC. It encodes CASSSVGTGDREQYF.

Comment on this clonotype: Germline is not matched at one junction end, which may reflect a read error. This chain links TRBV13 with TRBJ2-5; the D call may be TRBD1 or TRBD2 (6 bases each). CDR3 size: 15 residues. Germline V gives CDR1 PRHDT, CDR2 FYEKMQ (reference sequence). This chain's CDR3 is CASSPGVADQGTQYF. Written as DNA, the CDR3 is TGTGCCAGCAGCCCAGGGGTAGCGGACCAAGGGACCCAGTACTTC.

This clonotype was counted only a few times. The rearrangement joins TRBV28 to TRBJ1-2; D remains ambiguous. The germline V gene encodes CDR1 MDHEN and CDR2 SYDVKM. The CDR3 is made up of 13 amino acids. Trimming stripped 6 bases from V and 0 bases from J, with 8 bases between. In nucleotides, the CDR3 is TGTGCCAGCAGGCAGCTAGCTAACTATGGCTACACCTTC. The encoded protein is CASRQLANYGYTF.